Below are 17 T cell receptor beta chains sequenced from a single sample in a study of T cell responses to AZD1222 COVID-19 vaccine. Repertoires were generated with immunoSEQ multiplex PCR, while TCRdb's copy carries only in-frame clones and drops some. The sample lists 110,000 to 150,000 clones, around 85% occurring once. Material: peripheral blood, obtained on day 0 of AZD1222 vaccination. The receptors were gathered from an adult in good health.

The V and J genes are TRBV19 and TRBJ1-4; TRBD1 matches at 10 bases. CDR1 LNHDA and CDR2 SQIVND come from the germline V gene (reference sequence). This CDR3 comprises 14 residues. Trimming took 3 bases from V and 8 from J; bases not matched to a gene: 3. CDR3 amino acids: CASSIGTGVEKLFF. The CDR3, as DNA: TGTGCCAGTAGTATCGGGACAGGGGTCGAAAAACTGTTTTTT.

The chain joins TRBV18 to TRBJ2-1; 7 bases match TRBD1. The CDR3 runs 14 residues. With 2 bases clipped from V and 8 bases from J, the junction kept 6 bases outside the gene matches. Germline V gene lookup returns CDR1 KGHSH and CDR2 LQKENI. The CDR3 is CASSPYRQGDEQFF. The CDR3 DNA sequence: TGTGCCAGCTCACCATATCGCCAGGGGGATGAGCAGTTCTTC.

The chain combines TRBV5-4 with TRBJ1-3; D unclear. CDR1 SGHNT and CDR2 YYREEE come from the germline V gene (reference sequence). CDR3 length: 16 residues. V lost 2 bases and J lost 0, with 12 bases in between. Here the CDR3 DNA reads TGTGCCAGCAGCTTAGGACCGATATACTCTGGAAACACCATATATTTT. Translated, it gives CASSLGPIYSGNTIYF.

This rearrangement joins TRBV11-2 to TRBJ2-5; 8 bases map to TRBD1. Germline V lookup: CDR1 SGHAT, CDR2 FQNNGV. The CDR3 totals 16 residues. The trim removed 1 base at V and 5 bases at J, leaving 9 bases unmatched. CDR3 sequence: CASSLGGAGGSETQYF. CDR3 nucleotides: TGTGCCAGCAGCTTAGGTGGAGCAGGGGGCAGCGAGACCCAGTACTTC.

This clone showed up just a few times. The chain employs TRBV2 and TRBJ1-1, with TRBD1 matching 8 bases. The germline V gene has CDR1 SNHLY and CDR2 FYNNEI. This CDR3 comprises 13 residues. V was pared by 6 bases and J by 5 bases, with 5 bases of the junction left unmatched. The CDR3: CASSADRGTEAFF. For the CDR3, the DNA is TGTGCCAGCAGCGCCGACAGGGGAACTGAAGCTTTCTTT.

In its sample, this clone ranks as medium-sized. This chain uses TRBV29-1 with TRBJ2-3; possibly TRBD1 or TRBD2 for D (7 bases each). Trimming removed 7 bases at V and 7 bases at J, with 21 bases between. This CDR3 has 14 amino acids. From germline, CDR1 is SQVTM and CDR2 ANQGSEA. CDR3 sequence reads: CSGTLADRQYTQYF. DNA for the CDR3: TGCAGCGGAACCCTAGCGGACAGGCAGTATACGCAGTATTTT.

The chain couples TRBV18 to TRBJ2-5, with D possibly being TRBD1 (5 bases). V was shortened by 6 bases and J by 5 bases, with 13 bases between the two germline ends. Germline loops: CDR1 KGHSH, CDR2 LQKENI. The CDR3 runs to 13 residues. The CDR3 spells CASSQGLMETQYF. The CDR3 DNA follows: TGTGCCAGCTCCCAGGGTTTGATGGAGACCCAGTACTTC.

The V call is TRBV6-5, the J call TRBJ1-2, with D tentatively TRBD1 (6 bases). CDR1 is MNHEY and CDR2 is SVGAGI in the germline V gene. The V end lost 6 bases, the J end lost 4 bases, and 12 bases lay between the germline ends. The CDR3 sequence is 13 residues long. CDR3 nucleotides: TGTGCCAGCAGGCTGGACAGATCCTATGGCTACACCTTC. It translates to CASRLDRSYGYTF.

Only a few counts were recorded for this clone. This rearrangement joins TRBV5-4 to TRBJ2-2; D possibly corresponds to TRBD2 (5 bases). CDR3 length: 14 residues. Trimming cost V 3 bases and J 8 bases, with 14 bases left between them. Per germline, CDR1 SGHNT and CDR2 YYREEE (reference sequence). The CDR3 coding sequence is TGTGCCAGCAGCTCCTTCGGGAAGTCGGGGGAGCTGTTTTTT. It codes for CASSSFGKSGELFF.

The chain has TRBV4-2 and TRBJ2-3; 11 nucleotides match TRBD2. V gave up 1 base and J gave up 4 bases; unmatched junction bases: 1. Germline V lookup: CDR1 LGHNA, CDR2 YNFKEQ. The CDR3 extends over 15 amino acids. As DNA, the CDR3 is TGTGCCAGCAGCCAAGTAGCGGGAGGGGCAGATACGCAGTATTTT. Protein sequence: CASSQVAGGADTQYF.

This sequence joins TRBV4-1 and TRBJ2-2, with 8 bases identical to TRBD2. This CDR3 region has 18 residues. The germline gives CDR1 MGHRA, CDR2 YSYEKL. J lost 2 bases, V lost 4 bases, and 12 bases had no gene match. CDR3 in amino acids: CASSRFPLSGGNTGELFF. CDR3 bases: TGCGCCAGCAGCCGGTTCCCCCTCAGCGGGGGAAACACCGGGGAGCTGTTTTTT.

The CDR3 protein is CASRGVGNTGELFF. DNA for the CDR3: TGTGCCAGTAGGGGTGTAGGGAACACCGGGGAGCTGTTTTTT. The genes are TRBV19 and TRBJ2-2; D unclear. The CDR3 is made up of 14 amino acids. Germline loops: CDR1 LNHDA, CDR2 SQIVND (reference sequence). V dropped 6 bases and J dropped 1 base, with 9 bases sitting between them.

DNA of the CDR3: TGCAGCGTTGTCGGTAGCGGGAGTGCAGATACGCAGTATTTT. Protein sequence: CSVVGSGSADTQYF. V usage is TRBV29-1 and J usage is TRBJ2-3; 9 nucleotides agree with TRBD2. The CDR3 spans 14 residues. Germline V gene lookup returns CDR1 SQVTM and CDR2 ANQGSEA. The V segment lost 4 bases and the J segment 4 bases; nucleotides outside the gene matches: 6.

The rearrangement links TRBV4-2 to TRBJ2-7; the D gene is possibly TRBD1 (5 bases). The V end lost 4 bases, the J end lost 7 bases, and 26 bases lay between the germline ends. Germline lookup yields CDR1 LGHNA and CDR2 YNFKEQ. The CDR3 is made up of 17 amino acids. CDR3 sequence reads: CASSPHDRRAGIEEQYF. CDR3 sequence (DNA): TGTGCCAGCAGCCCCCACGATCGAAGGGCAGGGATAGAGGAGCAGTACTTC.

This clone has just a few counts. The V call is TRBV5-4, the J call TRBJ2-5; 8 bases align to TRBD2. From germline, CDR1 is SGHNT and CDR2 YYREEE (reference sequence). Germline trimming cut 4 bases from V and 2 bases from J; bases unmatched to any gene: 19. This CDR3 spans 19 amino acids. In DNA, the CDR3 is TGTGCCAGCAGCCCAACTAGCGGAGTTACCGAGTTGTATCAAGAGACCCAGTACTTC. It encodes CASSPTSGVTELYQETQYF.

V is TRBV9 and J is TRBJ2-7, with 10 nucleotides matching TRBD2. The length of the CDR3 is 16 residues. CDR1 and CDR2 from the germline V gene are SGDLS and YYNGEE. V lost 0 bases to trimming and J lost 7 bases; unmatched junction nucleotides: 10. This CDR3 reads CASSVEKRGGLWEQYF. CDR3 bases: TGTGCCAGCAGCGTAGAAAAGCGGGGGGGACTATGGGAGCAGTACTTC.

The gene calls are TRBV7-2 and TRBJ2-3, with 7 bases that match TRBD2. This CDR3 spans 15 amino acids. The germline V gene has CDR1 SGHTA and CDR2 FQGNSA. J was trimmed by 0 bases and V by 6 bases; bases with no gene match: 6. CDR3 DNA sequence: TGTGCCAGCAGTTTGATGGGGGGGAGCACAGATACGCAGTATTTT. The encoded protein is CASSLMGGSTDTQYF. Drawing the rest from reference TRBV7-2 and TRBJ2-3, the complete variable domain is GAGVSQSPSNKVTEKGKDVELRCDPISGHTALYWYRQSLGQGLEFLIYFQGNSAPDKSGLPSDRFSAERTGGSVSTLTIQRTQQEDSAVYLCASSLMGGSTDTQYFGPGTRLTVL.